Below are 5 T cell receptor beta chains sequenced from a single sample in a study of blood T cell repertoires in COVID-19. Generated by immunoSEQ multiplex PCR, the TCRdb table keeps only in-frame clones and is missing some. The table shows around 30,000 clones, with under 95% occurring only once. The specimen sequenced was peripheral blood. These receptors originate from a man aged 70 or older with active or convalescent COVID-19.

The gene calls are TRBV19 and TRBJ1-1; no clear D gene. From germline, CDR1 is LNHDA and CDR2 SQIVND (reference sequence). The ends were cut back, 3 bases at V and 6 bases at J, with 11 bases in the middle. This CDR3 comprises 13 residues. CDR3 sequence: CASSIGDSPEAFF. In DNA, the CDR3 is TGTGCCAGTAGTATCGGAGATTCACCTGAAGCTTTCTTT. Full variable domain (rest looked up from reference TRBV19 and TRBJ1-1): DGGITQSPKYLFRKEGQNVTLSCEQNLNHDAMYWYRQDPGQGLRLIYYSQIVNDFQKGDIAEGYSVSREKKESFPLTVTSAQKNPTAFYLCASSIGDSPEAFFGQGTRLTVV.

The chain is built from TRBV14 and TRBJ1-2; 7 bases match TRBD1. Germline assignment: CDR1 SGHDN and CDR2 FVKESK. V lost 4 bases and J lost 5; bases outside the gene matches: 4. This CDR3 spans 13 amino acids. CDR3 bases: TGTGCCAGCAGCCCGAGGGGGCTATATGGCTACACCTTC. This gives the protein CASSPRGLYGYTF.

The chain employs TRBV7-9 and TRBJ2-7; D is perhaps TRBD1 (6 bases). The CDR3 is 14 residues long. V was cut by 5 bases and J by 2 bases, with 13 bases left in between. The germline CDR1 and CDR2 sequences are SEHNR and FQNEAQ (reference sequence). The CDR3 region is CASSPRGGAYEQYF. As DNA, the CDR3 is TGTGCCAGCAGCCCGAGAGGGGGAGCCTACGAGCAGTACTTC.

The chain couples TRBV7-8 to TRBJ1-4; possibly TRBD1 for D (5 bases). The CDR3 sequence is 13 residues long. Germline V gene sequence: CDR1 SGHVS, CDR2 FQNEAQ. The V and J ends lost 5 bases and 5 bases respectively, with 9 bases between them. In DNA, the CDR3 is TGTGCCAGCAGCCCCAGGGTGAATGAAAAACTGTTTTTT. It encodes CASSPRVNEKLFF.

The V and J genes are TRBV5-1 and TRBJ2-2; 8 positions match TRBD1. The CDR3 extends over 15 amino acids. The germline V gene encodes CDR1 SGHRS and CDR2 YFSETQ. With 4 bases clipped from V and 1 base from J, the junction kept 3 bases outside the gene matches. The CDR3 protein is CASSPGQGNTGELFF. CDR3 DNA: TGCGCCAGCAGCCCCGGACAGGGGAACACCGGGGAGCTGTTTTTT.